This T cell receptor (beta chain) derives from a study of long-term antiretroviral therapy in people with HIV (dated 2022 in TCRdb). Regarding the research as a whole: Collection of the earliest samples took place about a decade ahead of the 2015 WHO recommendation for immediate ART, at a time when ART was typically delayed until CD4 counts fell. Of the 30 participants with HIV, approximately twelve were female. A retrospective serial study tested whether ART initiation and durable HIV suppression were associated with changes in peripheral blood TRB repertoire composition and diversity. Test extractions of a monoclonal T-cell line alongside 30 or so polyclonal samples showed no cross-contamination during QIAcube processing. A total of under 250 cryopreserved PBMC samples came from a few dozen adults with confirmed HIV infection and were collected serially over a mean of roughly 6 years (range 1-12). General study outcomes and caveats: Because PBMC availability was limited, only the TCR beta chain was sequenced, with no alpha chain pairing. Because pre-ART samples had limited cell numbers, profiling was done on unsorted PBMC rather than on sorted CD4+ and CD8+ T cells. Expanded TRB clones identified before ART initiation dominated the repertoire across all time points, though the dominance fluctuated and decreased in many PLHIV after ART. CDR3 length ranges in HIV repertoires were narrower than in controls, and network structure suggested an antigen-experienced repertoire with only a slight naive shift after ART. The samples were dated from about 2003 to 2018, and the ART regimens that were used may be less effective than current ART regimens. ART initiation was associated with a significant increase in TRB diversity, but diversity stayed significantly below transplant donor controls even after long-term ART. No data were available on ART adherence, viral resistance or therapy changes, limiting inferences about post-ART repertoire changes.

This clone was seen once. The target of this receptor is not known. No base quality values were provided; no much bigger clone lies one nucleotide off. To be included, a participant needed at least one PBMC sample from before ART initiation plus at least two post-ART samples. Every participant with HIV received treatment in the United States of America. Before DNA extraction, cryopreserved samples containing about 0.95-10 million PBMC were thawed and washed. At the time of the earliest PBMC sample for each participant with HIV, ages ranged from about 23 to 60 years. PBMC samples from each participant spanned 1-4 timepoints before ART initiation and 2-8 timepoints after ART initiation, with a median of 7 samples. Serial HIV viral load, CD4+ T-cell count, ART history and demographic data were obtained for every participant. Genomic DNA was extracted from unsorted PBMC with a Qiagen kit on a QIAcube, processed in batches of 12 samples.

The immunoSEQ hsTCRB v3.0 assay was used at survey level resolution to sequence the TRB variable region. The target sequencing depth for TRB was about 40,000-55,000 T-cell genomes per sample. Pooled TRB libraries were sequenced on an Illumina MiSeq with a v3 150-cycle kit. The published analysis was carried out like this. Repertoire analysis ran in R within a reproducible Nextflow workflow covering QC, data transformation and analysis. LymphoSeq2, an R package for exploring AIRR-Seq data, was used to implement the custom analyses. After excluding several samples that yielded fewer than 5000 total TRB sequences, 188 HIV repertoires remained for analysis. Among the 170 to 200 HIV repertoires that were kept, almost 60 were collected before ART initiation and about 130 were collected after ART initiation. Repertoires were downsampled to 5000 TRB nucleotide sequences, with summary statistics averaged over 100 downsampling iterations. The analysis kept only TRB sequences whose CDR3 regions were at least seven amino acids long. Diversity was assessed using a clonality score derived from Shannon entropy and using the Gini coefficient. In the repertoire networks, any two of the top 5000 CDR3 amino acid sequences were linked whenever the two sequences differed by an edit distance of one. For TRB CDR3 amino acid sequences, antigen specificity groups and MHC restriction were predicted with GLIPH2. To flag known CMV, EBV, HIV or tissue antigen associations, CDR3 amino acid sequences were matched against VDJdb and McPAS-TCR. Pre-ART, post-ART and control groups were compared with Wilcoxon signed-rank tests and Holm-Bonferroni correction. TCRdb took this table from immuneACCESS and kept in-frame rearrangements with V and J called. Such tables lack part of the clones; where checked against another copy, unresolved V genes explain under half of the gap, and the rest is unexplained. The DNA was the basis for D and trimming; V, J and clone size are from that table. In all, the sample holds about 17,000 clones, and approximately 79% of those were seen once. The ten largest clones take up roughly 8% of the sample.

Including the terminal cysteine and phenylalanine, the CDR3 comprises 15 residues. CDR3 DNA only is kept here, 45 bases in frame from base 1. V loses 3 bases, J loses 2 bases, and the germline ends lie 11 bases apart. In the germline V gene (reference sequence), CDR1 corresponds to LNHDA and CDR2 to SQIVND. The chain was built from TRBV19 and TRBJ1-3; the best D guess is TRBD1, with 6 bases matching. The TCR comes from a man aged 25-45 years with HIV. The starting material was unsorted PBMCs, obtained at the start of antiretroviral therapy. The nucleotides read TGTGCCAGTAGTATCGGACAGCCGACTGGAAACACCATATATTTT. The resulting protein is CASSIGQPTGNTIYF.